Listed below are T cell receptor beta chains from one sample, sequenced in a study of CD8 T cells in Susac syndrome. TCRdb re-derived calls from the immunoSEQ multiplex PCR reads in MiXCR, one entry per CDR3 protein. The sample consists of approximately 180,000 distinct CDR3 sequences, under 97% of them appearing once. Input material: CD4+ T cells from PBMCs. The source of these receptors is a human donor with multiple sclerosis. Each CDR3 is given with its conserved first and last residue. The order of the fields is CDR3 DNA, CDR3 protein, D gene, V gene, J gene, CDR3 length. A D gene is named only where the DNA matches it firmly.

TGCGCCAGCAGCCCCCCCGGGACAAACTACAATGAGCAGTTCTTC	CASSPPGTNYNEQFF	-	TRBV5-1	TRBJ2-1	15
TGTGCCAGCAGCCACGGGGCCGAGCAGTACTTC	CASSHGAEQYF	-	TRBV7-9	TRBJ2-7	11
TGTGCCTGGTGGGACAGGGGCTATGGCTACACCTTC	CAWWDRGYGYTF	TRBD1	TRBV30	TRBJ1-2	12
TGTGCCAGCAGTTACTCGATGGGGACCCAGTACTTC	CASSYSMGTQYF	-	TRBV6-2/TRBV6-3	TRBJ2-5	12
TGTGCCAGCGCACCTACGGACAGGGGCGATGAGCAGTTCTTC	CASAPTDRGDEQFF	TRBD1	TRBV11-2	TRBJ2-1	14
TGTGCCAGCAGTTACGAGCCAGGGGTACGGCCCCAGCATTTT	CASSYEPGVRPQHF	-	TRBV6-2/TRBV6-3	TRBJ1-5	14
TGCAGTGCTAGCCCTACGAGGGGCTACACCTTC	CSASPTRGYTF	-	TRBV20-1	TRBJ1-2	11
TGTGCCACGGGAGGACAGGGGCGTTTGGAGACCCAGTACTTC	CATGGQGRLETQYF	TRBD1	TRBV15	TRBJ2-5	14
TGTGCCAGCAGCTTAGCCGGGGACTTCTACGAGCAGTACTTC	CASSLAGDFYEQYF	-	TRBV13	TRBJ2-7	14
TGCAGTGCTAGAGACGCGCTAGCGGGGGATGAGCAGTACTTC	CSARDALAGDEQYF	TRBD2	TRBV20-1	TRBJ2-7	14